One and the same sample provided the 29 T cell receptor beta chains below, sequenced in a study of blood T cell repertoires in COVID-19. Sequencing used immunoSEQ multiplex PCR; TCRdb keeps in-frame clones, though not all of them. The profile shows 400,000 to 550,000 clones, 87% of them singletons. Sequencing was performed on PBMCs or T cells enriched from blood (not recorded which). The source is a young woman with acute COVID-19.

The chain combines TRBV2 with TRBJ1-5; D remains unclear. The CDR3 is made up of 12 amino acids. Germline loops: CDR1 SNHLY, CDR2 FYNNEI. V lost 3 bases and J lost 7, with 7 bases in between. CDR3 protein: CASSDEWQPQHF. In DNA form, the CDR3 reads TGTGCCAGCAGTGACGAGTGGCAGCCCCAGCATTTT.

V gene TRBV14 combines with J gene TRBJ2-7; 7 bases map to TRBD1. CDR3 size: 14 residues. Germline V lookup: CDR1 SGHDN, CDR2 FVKESK. Germline trimming cut 1 base from V and 5 bases from J; bases unmatched to any gene: 5. The CDR3 DNA is TGTGCCAGCAGCCAAGTTACAGGGGCGGACGAGCAGTACTTC. Translated, it gives CASSQVTGADEQYF.

This clone was found once. This sequence joins TRBV11-2 and TRBJ1-2, with TRBD1 matching over 9 bases. V lost 4 bases and J lost 3; bases outside the gene matches: 6. This CDR3 has 15 residues. In germline, CDR1 is SGHAT, CDR2 FQNNGV. The DNA for the CDR3 is TGTGCCAGCAGCTCGAACAGGGGGCTAGACTATGGCTACACCTTC. Its protein is CASSSNRGLDYGYTF.

The chain carries TRBV30 and TRBJ1-2, with TRBD1 as a possible D gene (6 bases). Trimming left V 3 bases short and J 2 bases short, with 13 bases between. This CDR3 has 14 residues. Germline V gene sequence: CDR1 GTSNPN, CDR2 SVGIG (reference sequence). The CDR3 region has the DNA TGTGCCTGGAGGCGACAGGTAACCAACTATGGCTACACCTTC. It yields the protein CAWRRQVTNYGYTF.

The V and J genes are TRBV12-3 or TRBV12-4 and TRBJ1-6; D gene uncertain. This CDR3 contains 12 residues. Trimming took 6 bases from V and 5 from J, leaving 5 bases between them. Here the CDR3 DNA reads TGTGCCAGCAGCTTCCATAATTCACCCCTCCACTTT. This sequence encodes CASSFHNSPLHF.

The CDR3 reads CASSSGITYGYTF. In nucleotides, the CDR3 is TGTGCCAGCAGTTCAGGGATCACCTATGGCTACACCTTC. The V call is TRBV27, the J call TRBJ1-2; a possible D gene is TRBD1 (5 bases). The germline V and J ends were trimmed by 4 bases and 4 bases, with 10 bases remaining between them. Germline V gives CDR1 MNHEY, CDR2 SMNVEV (reference sequence). This CDR3 comprises 13 residues.

V and J are TRBV11-2 and TRBJ2-3; TRBD1 matches 7 bases. CDR3 length equals 15 residues. The germline CDR1 and CDR2 sequences are SGHAT and FQNNGV. V lost 6 bases to trimming and J lost 0 bases; unmatched junction nucleotides: 6. CDR3 sequence (DNA): TGTGCCAGCAGGCAACCGGGACAGAGCACAGATACGCAGTATTTT. Translation gives CASRQPGQSTDTQYF.

J is TRBJ1-2 and V is TRBV5-6; D is unclear. V gave up 0 bases and J gave up 0 bases, with 6 bases separating them. The germline V gene encodes CDR1 SGHDT and CDR2 YYEEEE. The CDR3 is 14 residues long. CDR3 bases: TGTGCCAGCAGCTTGGTTGCGTCTAACTATGGCTACACCTTC. This encodes CASSLVASNYGYTF.

Only one count was recorded for this clone. V and J are TRBV7-9 and TRBJ2-2, with a possible D match to TRBD2 (5 bases). Germline V lookup: CDR1 SEHNR, CDR2 FQNEAQ (reference sequence). The CDR3 loop spans 19 amino acids. Trimming left V 4 bases short and J 5 bases short, with 26 bases between. CDR3: CASSYPINPATGGTGELFF. The DNA for the CDR3 is TGTGCCAGCAGCTACCCAATTAATCCGGCGACTGGAGGAACCGGGGAGCTGTTTTTT. Drawing the rest from reference TRBV7-9 and TRBJ2-2, the complete variable domain is DTGVSQNPRHKITKRGQNVTFRCDPISEHNRLYWYRQTLGQGPEFLTYFQNEAQLEKSRLLSDRFSAERPKGSFSTLEIQRTEQGDSAMYLCASSYPINPATGGTGELFFGEGSRLTVL.

The V gene is TRBV7-9, the J gene TRBJ1-1; 10 nucleotides line up with TRBD1. CDR1 is SEHNR, CDR2 FQNEAQ, per germline (reference sequence). This CDR3 region has 17 residues. V dropped 4 bases and J dropped 0; count of bases not matched to a gene: 8. The CDR3 is CASSSWTGGILNTEAFF. The CDR3 nucleotides are TGTGCCAGCAGCTCCTGGACAGGGGGGATTTTGAACACTGAAGCTTTCTTT.

The chain is built from TRBV24-1 and TRBJ2-3; TRBD2 agrees at 9 bases. Germline assignment: CDR1 KGHDR and CDR2 SFDVKD. V lost 8 bases and J lost 0; bases outside the gene matches: 2. CDR3 size: 14 residues. This CDR3 is CATTSGDSTDTQYF. In DNA form, the CDR3 reads TGTGCCACCACTAGCGGGGATAGCACAGATACGCAGTATTTT.

The rearrangement uses TRBV4-3 and TRBJ1-5; 8 bases are a match to TRBD1. CDR3 size: 14 residues. V dropped 0 bases and J dropped 7; count of bases not matched to a gene: 2. Per the germline V gene, CDR1 is LGHNA and CDR2 is YSLEER. CDR3 loop: CASSQDRGPQPQHF. The CDR3, as DNA: TGCGCCAGCAGCCAAGACAGGGGGCCCCAGCCCCAGCATTTT.

The rearrangement links TRBV3-1 (or the pseudogene TRBV3-2) to TRBJ2-3, with TRBD1 matching over 7 bases. The CDR3 is 14 amino acids. The V and J ends lost 7 bases and 4 bases, in that order; junction bases with no gene match: 8. The germline V gene has CDR1 LGHDT and CDR2 YNNKEL (reference sequence). CDR3 loop: CASTLNRGADTQYF. The CDR3 DNA sequence: TGTGCCAGCACCCTGAACAGGGGTGCAGATACGCAGTATTTT.

The V and J genes are TRBV9 and TRBJ1-4; tentative D call: TRBD1 (5 bases). The CDR3 is made up of 17 amino acids. Germline V gene lookup returns CDR1 SGDLS and CDR2 YYNGEE. The ends were cut back, 0 bases at V and 7 bases at J, with 19 bases in the middle. This CDR3 reads CASSVAGSGRAGEKLFF. DNA for the CDR3: TGTGCCAGCAGCGTAGCCGGTAGTGGCAGGGCAGGTGAAAAACTGTTTTTT.

The V call is TRBV3-1 (or the pseudogene TRBV3-2), the J call TRBJ1-6; no reliable D call. From germline, CDR1 is LGHDT and CDR2 YNNKEL (reference sequence). CDR3 length: 15 amino acids. V gave up 3 bases and J gave up 10 bases, with 16 bases separating them. The CDR3 coding sequence is TGTGCCAGCAGCCACTTGGCCTTAATTGAATCACCCCTCCACTTT. As protein: CASSHLALIESPLHF.

This rearrangement joins TRBV4-1 to TRBJ2-7; D is perhaps TRBD1 (5 bases). The germline V gene encodes CDR1 MGHRA and CDR2 YSYEKL. The CDR3 sequence is 15 residues long. Trimming removed 1 base at V and 4 bases at J, with 14 bases between. The CDR3 nucleotides read TGCGCCAGCAGCCAAGGGGCAGGGCTCCCTTACGAGCAGTACTTC. It encodes CASSQGAGLPYEQYF.

This clone has ten or more counts. This sample includes further DNA sequences coding for the same CDR3. The rearrangement uses TRBV20-1 and TRBJ1-1; D unresolved. CDR1 is DFQATT and CDR2 is SNEGSKA in the germline V gene (reference sequence). The CDR3 spans 11 residues. V gave up 5 bases and J gave up 1 base, with 5 bases separating them. CDR3 amino acids: CSAAGNTEAFF. In nucleotides, the CDR3 is TGCAGTGCTGCAGGGAACACTGAAGCTTTCTTT.

The genes are TRBV3-1 (or the pseudogene TRBV3-2) and TRBJ1-1, with TRBD1 identical over 7 bases. Trimming cost V 0 bases and J 1 base; bases outside gene matches: 5. Germline V gene sequence: CDR1 LGHDT, CDR2 YNNKEL (reference sequence). The CDR3 extends over 16 amino acids. CDR3 loop: CASSQDEDRRNTEAFF. CDR3 bases: TGTGCCAGCAGCCAAGATGAGGACAGGAGGAACACTGAAGCTTTCTTT.

The chain employs TRBV19 and TRBJ2-6; D unresolved. V gave up 3 bases and J gave up 0 bases, with 6 bases separating them. The CDR3 spans 15 residues. Per germline, CDR1 LNHDA and CDR2 SQIVND (reference sequence). CDR3 in amino acids: CASSMAHSGANVLTF. The DNA for the CDR3 is TGTGCCAGTAGTATGGCACACTCTGGGGCCAACGTCCTGACTTTC.

The V gene is TRBV5-1, the J gene TRBJ1-4; D gene unclear. The V end lost 4 bases, the J end lost 1 base, and 14 bases lay between the germline ends. The CDR3 runs to 16 residues. Germline V gene sequence: CDR1 SGHRS, CDR2 YFSETQ. The CDR3 reads CASSRILGRTNEKLFF. The CDR3 DNA reads as TGCGCCAGCAGCCGGATATTAGGGAGAACTAATGAAAAACTGTTTTTT.

This chain joins TRBV12-5 and TRBJ1-4; D is undetermined. V was cut by 1 base and J by 8 bases, with 11 bases left in between. The germline V gene has CDR1 LGHNT and CDR2 FRNRAP. There are 14 residues in the CDR3. The DNA for the CDR3 is TGTGCTAGTGGTTTGGGAGGGCGTGAGGAAAAACTGTTTTTT. It is translated as CASGLGGREEKLFF.

V is TRBV9 and J is TRBJ2-3; 8 bases are shared with TRBD2. The ends lost 6 bases at V and 0 bases at J; junction bases unmatched: 6. This CDR3 comprises 15 residues. Germline values: CDR1 SGDLS, CDR2 YYNGEE. CDR3 bases: TGTGCCAGCACCCCGGGGGGGGCAAGCACAGATACGCAGTATTTT. This gives the protein CASTPGGASTDTQYF.

The rearrangement joins TRBV12-3 or TRBV12-4 to TRBJ1-1; D unclear. This CDR3 spans 13 amino acids. V was trimmed by 6 bases and J by 3 bases, leaving 11 bases between them. CDR3: CASSPPGYTEAFF. Here the CDR3 DNA reads TGTGCCAGCAGCCCTCCGGGGTACACTGAAGCTTTCTTT.

The chain carries TRBV11-2 and TRBJ2-3; TRBD1 matches at 10 bases. Germline V gives CDR1 SGHAT, CDR2 FQNNGV. There are 16 residues in the CDR3. The V segment lost 5 bases and the J segment 2 bases; nucleotides outside the gene matches: 7. The CDR3 DNA reads TGTGCCAGCAGCCTTCCGGGACAGGGGACCACAGATACGCAGTATTTT. This translates into CASSLPGQGTTDTQYF.

The rearrangement joins TRBV6-5 to TRBJ2-1; a possible D gene is TRBD1 (6 bases). CDR3 length: 13 residues. The V gene's germline CDR1 is MNHEY and CDR2 SVGAGI. V was shortened by 5 bases and J by 7 bases, with 12 bases between the two germline ends. The chain's CDR3 is CASSTTGVNEQFF. The CDR3 coding sequence is TGTGCCAGCAGTACGACAGGCGTTAATGAGCAGTTCTTC.

V usage is TRBV20-1 and J usage is TRBJ2-7; D not resolved. Trimming pared 6 bases from V and 0 bases from J, leaving 6 bases between. The CDR3 loop spans 11 amino acids. The V gene's germline CDR1 is DFQATT and CDR2 SNEGSKA (reference sequence). The CDR3 DNA sequence: TGCAGTGCCTCCCGCTCCTACGAGCAGTACTTC. Its translation is CSASRSYEQYF.

The J gene is TRBJ2-5, the V gene TRBV25-1, with 9 bases identical to TRBD1. The CDR3 runs 15 residues. The germline V gene has CDR1 MGHDK and CDR2 SYGVNS. J lost 5 bases, V lost 3 bases, and 7 bases had no gene match. CDR3 DNA sequence: TGTGCCAGCAGTGAGACAGGGGGTGGCTGGGAGACCCAGTACTTC. It encodes CASSETGGGWETQYF.

This clone occurred once. The rearrangement joins TRBV18 to TRBJ1-2; D gene ambiguous. This CDR3 region has 15 residues. Germline V gene lookup returns CDR1 KGHSH and CDR2 LQKENI. The V end was cut by 2 bases, the J end by 3 bases, with 13 bases between. The CDR3 DNA sequence: TGTGCCAGCTCACCAATAGATCGGACTTACTATGGCTACACCTTC. As protein: CASSPIDRTYYGYTF.

CDR3 in amino acids: CASSKDGDGYTF. DNA of the CDR3: TGTGCCAGCAGCAAAGACGGGGATGGCTACACCTTC. This chain connects TRBV21-1 to TRBJ1-2. TRBV21-1 is reported as a pseudogene. The CDR3 runs 12 residues.